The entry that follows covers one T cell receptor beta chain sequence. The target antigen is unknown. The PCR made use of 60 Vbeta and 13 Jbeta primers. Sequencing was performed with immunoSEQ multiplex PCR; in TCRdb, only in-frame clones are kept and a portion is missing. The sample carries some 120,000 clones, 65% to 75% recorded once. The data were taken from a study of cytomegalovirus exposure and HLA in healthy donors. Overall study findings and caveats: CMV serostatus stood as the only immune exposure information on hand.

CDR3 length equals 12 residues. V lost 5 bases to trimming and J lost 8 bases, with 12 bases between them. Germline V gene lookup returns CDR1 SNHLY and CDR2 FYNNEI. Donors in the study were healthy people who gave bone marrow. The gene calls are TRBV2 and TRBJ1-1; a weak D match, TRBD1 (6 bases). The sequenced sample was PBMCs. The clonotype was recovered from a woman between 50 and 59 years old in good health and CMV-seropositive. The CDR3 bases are TGTGCCAGCAGTTATACAGGGACCGAAGCTTTCTTT. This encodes CASSYTGTEAFF.